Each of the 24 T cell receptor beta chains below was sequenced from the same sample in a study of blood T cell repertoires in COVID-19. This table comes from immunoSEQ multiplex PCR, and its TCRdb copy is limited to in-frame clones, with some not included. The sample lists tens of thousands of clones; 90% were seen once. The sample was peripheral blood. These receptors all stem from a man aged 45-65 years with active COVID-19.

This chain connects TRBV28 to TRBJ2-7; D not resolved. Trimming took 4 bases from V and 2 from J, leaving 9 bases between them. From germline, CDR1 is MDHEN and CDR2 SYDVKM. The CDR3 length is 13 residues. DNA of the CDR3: TGTGCCAGCAGTTCGACAAGCCCCTACGAGCAGTACTTC. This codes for CASSSTSPYEQYF.

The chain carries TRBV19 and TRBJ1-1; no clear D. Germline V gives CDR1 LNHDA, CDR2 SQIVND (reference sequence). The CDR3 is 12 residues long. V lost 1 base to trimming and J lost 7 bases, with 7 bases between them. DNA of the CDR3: TGTGCCAGTAGTATAGTCCGGGGTGAAGCTTTCTTT. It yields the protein CASSIVRGEAFF.

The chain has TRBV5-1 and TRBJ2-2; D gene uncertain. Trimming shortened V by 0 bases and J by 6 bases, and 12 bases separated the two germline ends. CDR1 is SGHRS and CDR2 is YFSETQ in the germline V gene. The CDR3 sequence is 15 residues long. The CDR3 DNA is TGCGCCAGCAGCTTGGACCGGGTCATTGCCGGGGAGCTGTTTTTT. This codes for CASSLDRVIAGELFF.

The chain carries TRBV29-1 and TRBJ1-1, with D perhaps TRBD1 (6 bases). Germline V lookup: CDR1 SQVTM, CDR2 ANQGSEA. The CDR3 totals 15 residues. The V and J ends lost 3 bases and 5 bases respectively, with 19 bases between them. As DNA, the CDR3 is TGCAGCGTTGATGAATGGGGGGGCGGTCAGACTGAAGCTTTCTTT. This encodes CSVDEWGGGQTEAFF.

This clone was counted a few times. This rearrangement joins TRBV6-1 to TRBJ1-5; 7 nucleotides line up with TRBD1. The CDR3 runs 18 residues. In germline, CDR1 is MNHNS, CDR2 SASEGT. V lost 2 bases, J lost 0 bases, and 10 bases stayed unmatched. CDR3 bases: TGTGCCAGCAGTGAATCCATTTGGACAGGCCCTAGCAATCAGCCCCAGCATTTT. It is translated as CASSESIWTGPSNQPQHF.

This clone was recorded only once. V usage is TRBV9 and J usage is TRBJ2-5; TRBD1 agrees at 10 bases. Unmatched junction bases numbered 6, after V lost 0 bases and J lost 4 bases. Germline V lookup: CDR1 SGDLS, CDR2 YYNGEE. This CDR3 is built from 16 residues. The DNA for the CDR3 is TGTGCCAGCAGCGTAGAGGACAGGGGGACTCGAGAGACCCAGTACTTC. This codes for CASSVEDRGTRETQYF.

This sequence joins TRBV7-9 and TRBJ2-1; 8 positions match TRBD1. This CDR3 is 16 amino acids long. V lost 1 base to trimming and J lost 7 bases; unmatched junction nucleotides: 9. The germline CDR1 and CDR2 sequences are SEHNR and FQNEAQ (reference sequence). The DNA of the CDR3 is TGTGCCAGCAGCTTAGTTACAGGGGGTGGTACAAATGAGCAGTTCTTC. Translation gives CASSLVTGGGTNEQFF.

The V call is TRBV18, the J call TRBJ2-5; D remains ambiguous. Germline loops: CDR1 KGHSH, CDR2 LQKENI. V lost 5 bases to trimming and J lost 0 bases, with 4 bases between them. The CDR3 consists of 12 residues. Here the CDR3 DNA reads TGTGCCAGCTCATCGTACCAAGAGACCCAGTACTTC. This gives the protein CASSSYQETQYF.

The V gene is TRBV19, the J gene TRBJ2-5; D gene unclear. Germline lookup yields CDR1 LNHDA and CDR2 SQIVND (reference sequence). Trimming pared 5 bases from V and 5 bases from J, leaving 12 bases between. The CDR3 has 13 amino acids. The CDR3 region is CASSLTALETQYF. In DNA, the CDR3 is TGTGCCAGTAGTCTGACTGCGCTTGAGACCCAGTACTTC.

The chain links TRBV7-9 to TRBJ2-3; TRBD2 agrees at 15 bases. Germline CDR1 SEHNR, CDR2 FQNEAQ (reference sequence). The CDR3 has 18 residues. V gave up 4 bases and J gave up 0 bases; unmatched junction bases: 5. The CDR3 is CASSSGLAGGTSTDTQYF. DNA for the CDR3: TGTGCCAGCAGCTCGGGACTAGCGGGGGGAACTAGCACAGATACGCAGTATTTT. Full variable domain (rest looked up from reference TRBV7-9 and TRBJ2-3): DTGVSQNPRHKITKRGQNVTFRCDPISEHNRLYWYRQTLGQGPEFLTYFQNEAQLEKSRLLSDRFSAERPKGSFSTLEIQRTEQGDSAMYLCASSSGLAGGTSTDTQYFGPGTRLTVL.

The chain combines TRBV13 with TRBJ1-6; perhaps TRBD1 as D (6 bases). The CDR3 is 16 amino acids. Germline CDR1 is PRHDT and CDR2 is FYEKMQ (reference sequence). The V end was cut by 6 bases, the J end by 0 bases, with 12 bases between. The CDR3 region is CASRATGYSYNSPLHF. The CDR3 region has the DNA TGTGCCAGCAGAGCTACAGGGTACTCCTATAATTCACCCCTCCACTTT.

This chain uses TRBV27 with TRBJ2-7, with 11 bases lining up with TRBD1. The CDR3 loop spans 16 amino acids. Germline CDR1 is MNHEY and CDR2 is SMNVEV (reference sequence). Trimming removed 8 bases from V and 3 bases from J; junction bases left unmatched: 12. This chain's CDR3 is CASRMFGTGGVYEQYF. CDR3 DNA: TGTGCCAGCCGTATGTTCGGGACAGGGGGTGTCTACGAGCAGTACTTC.

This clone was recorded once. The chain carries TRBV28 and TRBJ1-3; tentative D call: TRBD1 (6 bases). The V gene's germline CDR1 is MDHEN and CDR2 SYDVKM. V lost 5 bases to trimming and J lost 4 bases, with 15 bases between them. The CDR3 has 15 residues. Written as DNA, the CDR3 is TGTGCCAGCAGTCGATACAGGGTCGCGGGAAACACCATATATTTT. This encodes CASSRYRVAGNTIYF.

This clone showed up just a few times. The CDR3 coding sequence is TGTGCCAGCAGCTTCGACAGGGTCGGAAATTCACCCCTCCACTTT. Its translation is CASSFDRVGNSPLHF. The genes are TRBV7-2 and TRBJ1-6; 7 nucleotides match TRBD1. The CDR3 runs to 15 residues. Germline-derived CDR1 and CDR2 are SGHTA and FQGNSA. With 3 bases clipped from V and 7 bases from J, the junction kept 6 bases outside the gene matches.

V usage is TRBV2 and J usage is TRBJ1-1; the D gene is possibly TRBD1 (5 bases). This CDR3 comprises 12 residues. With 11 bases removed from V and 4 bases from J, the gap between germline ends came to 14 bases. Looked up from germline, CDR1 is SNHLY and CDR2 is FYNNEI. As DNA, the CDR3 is TGTGCCCCTCGGGGGGATAGCACTGAAGCTTTCTTT. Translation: CAPRGDSTEAFF.

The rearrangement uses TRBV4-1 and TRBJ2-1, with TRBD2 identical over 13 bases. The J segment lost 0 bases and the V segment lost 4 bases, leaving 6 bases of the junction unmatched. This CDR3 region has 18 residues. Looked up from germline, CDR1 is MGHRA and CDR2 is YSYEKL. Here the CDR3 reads CASSLRTSGGSSYNEQFF. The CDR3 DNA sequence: TGCGCCAGCAGCCTGCGGACTAGCGGGGGTTCCTCCTACAATGAGCAGTTCTTC.

CDR3 DNA sequence: TGCAGCGTTCGCGATGAAGAATGGTCACCCCTCCACTTT. It encodes CSVRDEEWSPLHF. The V gene is TRBV29-1, the J gene TRBJ1-6; D is ambiguous. V was clipped by 5 bases and J by 10 bases, with 15 bases between them. The CDR3 length is 13 residues. Germline-derived CDR1 and CDR2 are SQVTM and ANQGSEA.

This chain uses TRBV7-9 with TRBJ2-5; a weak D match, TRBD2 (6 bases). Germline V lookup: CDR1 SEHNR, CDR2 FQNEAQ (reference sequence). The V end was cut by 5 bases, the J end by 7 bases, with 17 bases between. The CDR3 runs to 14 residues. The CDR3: CASSPLTSYGTQYF. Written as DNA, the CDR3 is TGTGCCAGCAGCCCCTTGACTAGTTACGGGACCCAGTACTTC.

CDR3 region: CASSQADSGANVLTF. The CDR3 DNA follows: TGCGCCAGCAGCCAAGCGGACTCAGGGGCCAACGTCCTGACTTTC. The genes are TRBV4-3 and TRBJ2-6, with a tentative D call TRBD2 (5 bases). The ends were cut back, 1 base at V and 4 bases at J, with 8 bases in the middle. The germline V gene has CDR1 LGHNA and CDR2 YSLEER. The CDR3 loop spans 15 amino acids.

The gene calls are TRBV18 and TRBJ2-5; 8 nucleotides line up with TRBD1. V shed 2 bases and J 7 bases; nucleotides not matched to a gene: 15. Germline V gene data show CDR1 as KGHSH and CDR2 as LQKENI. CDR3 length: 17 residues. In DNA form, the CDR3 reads TGTGCCAGCTCACCAAAGCAGACAGGGGTCGATGGAGGGACCCAGTACTTC. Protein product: CASSPKQTGVDGGTQYF. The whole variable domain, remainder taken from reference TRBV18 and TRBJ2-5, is NAGVMQNPRHLVRRRGQEARLRCSPMKGHSHVYWYRQLPEEGLKFMVYLQKENIIDESGMPKERFSAEFPKEGPSILRIQQVVRGDSAAYFCASSPKQTGVDGGTQYFGPGTRLLVL.

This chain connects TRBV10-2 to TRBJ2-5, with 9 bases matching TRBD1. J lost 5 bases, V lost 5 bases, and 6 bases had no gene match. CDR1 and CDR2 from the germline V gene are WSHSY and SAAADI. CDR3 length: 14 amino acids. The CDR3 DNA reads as TGCGCCAGCAGTAGGGGACAGGGTAGTGAGACCCAGTACTTC. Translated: CASSRGQGSETQYF.

As DNA, the CDR3 is TGTGCCTGGAGAGGCAGGGCAGGTCGGACTGAAGCTTTCTTT. This sequence encodes CAWRGRAGRTEAFF. The V gene is TRBV30, the J gene TRBJ1-1; maybe TRBD1 (5 bases). Germline V CDR1 and CDR2: GTSNPN, SVGIG (reference sequence). The CDR3 loop spans 14 amino acids. The ends were cut back, 3 bases at V and 5 bases at J, with 16 bases in the middle.

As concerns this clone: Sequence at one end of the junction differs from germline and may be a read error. CDR3 region: CASSSDGRGTEAFF. As DNA, the CDR3 is TGCGCCAGTAGCTCGGACGGCCGGGGCACTGAAGCTTTCTTT. The V gene is TRBV5-1, the J gene TRBJ1-1, with D unclear. Germline CDR1 SGHRS, CDR2 YFSETQ. The CDR3 has 14 amino acids.

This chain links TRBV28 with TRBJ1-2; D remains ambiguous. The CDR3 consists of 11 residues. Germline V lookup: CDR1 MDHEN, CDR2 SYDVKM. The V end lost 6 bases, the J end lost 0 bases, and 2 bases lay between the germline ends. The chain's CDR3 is CASSSNYGYTF. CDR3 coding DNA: TGTGCCAGCAGCTCTAACTATGGCTACACCTTC.